The T cell receptor beta chain under discussion was sequenced for a study of blood T cell repertoires in COVID-19. Study at large: The analysed material was cDNA or gDNA that came from T cells, B-cell-depleted T cells, or PBMCs.

Some clones are missing from TCRdb's copy, which holds only in-frame ones; the method was immunoSEQ multiplex PCR. The table lists about 50,000 clones, about 84% of them singletons. Germline assignment: CDR1 SGDLS and CDR2 YYNGEE. This CDR3 region has 14 residues. J lost 4 bases, V lost 3 bases, and 6 bases had no gene match. V is TRBV9 and J is TRBJ1-1, with TRBD1 matching 7 bases. The sequencing input was peripheral blood. The clonotype originates from a man in his sixties with acute or convalescent COVID-19. Here the CDR3 reads CASSAGTASTEAFF. The CDR3 bases are TGTGCCAGCAGCGCCGGGACAGCCAGCACTGAAGCTTTCTTT.